The 25 T cell receptor beta chains below all came from one sample that was sequenced in a study of blood T cell repertoires in COVID-19. TCRdb's copy holds only in-frame clones and misses some; the assay was immunoSEQ multiplex PCR. Of roughly 72,000 clones detected, 85% to 90% appear once; the ten largest clones hold 15% to 20%. The sample consisted of peripheral blood. Every receptor here comes from a human donor in a cohort sampled during active COVID-19.

The chain carries TRBV27 and TRBJ1-1; possibly TRBD1 for D (6 bases). CDR1 and CDR2 (germline): MNHEY, SMNVEV (reference sequence). The CDR3 consists of 14 residues. V was cut by 3 bases and J by 1 base, with 9 bases left in between. The CDR3 is CASSFGGANTEAFF. CDR3 in DNA: TGTGCCAGCAGTTTTGGGGGGGCGAACACTGAAGCTTTCTTT.

This chain joins TRBV6-1 and TRBJ2-2, with 10 bases identical to TRBD2. V lost 1 base to trimming and J lost 4 bases; unmatched junction nucleotides: 9. Germline CDR1 MNHNS, CDR2 SASEGT. The CDR3 loop spans 18 amino acids. The CDR3 nucleotides read TGTGCCAGCAGTGAAGTTGGGGCTAGCGGGAGCCTCACCGGGGAGCTGTTTTTT. Protein: CASSEVGASGSLTGELFF.

V is TRBV9 and J is TRBJ1-2; 7 bases align to TRBD1. Germline V lookup: CDR1 SGDLS, CDR2 YYNGEE. The CDR3 has 14 amino acids. After removal of 0 bases from V and 4 bases from J, the junction contained 3 bases not matched to a gene. CDR3 in amino acids: CASSVGQGPYGYTF. The CDR3 region has the DNA TGTGCCAGCAGCGTAGGACAGGGCCCCTATGGCTACACCTTC.

V gene TRBV28 combines with J gene TRBJ2-1; 7 nucleotides agree with TRBD2. The CDR3 spans 14 residues. Germline trimming cut 5 bases from V and 5 bases from J; bases unmatched to any gene: 6. The germline V gene has CDR1 MDHEN and CDR2 SYDVKM. Here the CDR3 DNA reads TGTGCCAGCAGTGTGACTAGCTTTAACAATGAGCAGTTCTTC. It translates to CASSVTSFNNEQFF.

The rearrangement links TRBV5-6 to TRBJ2-2; 9 nucleotides line up with TRBD1. The junction had 8 bases not matched to a gene; V was cut back by 4 bases and J by 7 bases. CDR3 length equals 15 residues. Germline assignment: CDR1 SGHDT and CDR2 YYEEEE. The CDR3 DNA follows: TGTGCCAGCAGCCAGGACAGGGGTTATATCGGGGAGCTGTTTTTT. Translated: CASSQDRGYIGELFF.

This chain uses TRBV29-1 with TRBJ1-2, with TRBD1 matching 8 bases. The CDR3 spans 13 residues. V lost 6 bases to trimming and J lost 2 bases; unmatched junction nucleotides: 5. The germline V gene encodes CDR1 SQVTM and CDR2 ANQGSEA. This CDR3 reads CSVGTGTNYGYTF. DNA of the CDR3: TGCAGCGTAGGGACAGGAACCAACTATGGCTACACCTTC.

The CDR3 coding sequence is TGCGCCAGCAGCTTGTCCGGGAGCTCCTATAATTCACCCCTCCACTTT. It is translated as CASSLSGSSYNSPLHF. The rearrangement joins TRBV5-1 to TRBJ1-6; D call uncertain. CDR3 length: 16 amino acids. Germline CDR1 is SGHRS and CDR2 is YFSETQ. V lost 1 base and J lost 0, with 8 bases in between.

V usage is TRBV18 and J usage is TRBJ2-5; 9 nucleotides agree with TRBD1. Looked up from germline, CDR1 is KGHSH and CDR2 is LQKENI. Trimming removed 2 bases from V and 3 bases from J; junction bases left unmatched: 4. The CDR3 contains 15 residues. The CDR3 DNA is TGTGCCAGCTCACCAAGGACAGGGGTGGAAGAGACCCAGTACTTC. Encoded protein: CASSPRTGVEETQYF.

This chain connects TRBV6-1 to TRBJ2-7; 12 nucleotides agree with TRBD1. With 3 bases clipped from V and 7 bases from J, the junction kept 7 bases outside the gene matches. This CDR3 contains 15 residues. Germline CDR1 is MNHNS and CDR2 is SASEGT. Here the CDR3 reads CASSDGTGGRLEQYF. The CDR3 DNA follows: TGTGCCAGCAGTGACGGGACAGGGGGCAGACTTGAGCAGTACTTC.

Note on this clone: Other DNA sequences in this specimen translate into the identical CDR3. The chain has TRBV5-1 and TRBJ2-5, with D perhaps TRBD2 (5 bases). The CDR3 contains 15 residues. The germline V gene encodes CDR1 SGHRS and CDR2 YFSETQ. V dropped 1 base and J dropped 2 bases, with 12 bases sitting between them. CDR3 in amino acids: CASSLTGGPQETQYF. The CDR3 DNA is TGCGCCAGCAGCTTGACCGGAGGACCTCAAGAGACCCAGTACTTC.

The chain combines TRBV28 with TRBJ1-4, with a weak D call TRBD1 (5 bases). This CDR3 comprises 13 residues. CDR1 is MDHEN and CDR2 is SYDVKM in the germline V gene. V was shortened by 5 bases and J by 6 bases, with 10 bases between the two germline ends. The CDR3 DNA reads as TGTGCCAGCAGTGGTGGAGGGGATGAAAAACTGTTTTTT. Amino acids: CASSGGGDEKLFF.

V is TRBV7-3 and J is TRBJ2-2, with TRBD2 matching over 8 bases. From germline, CDR1 is SGHTA and CDR2 FQGTGA. Trimming took 5 bases from V and 7 from J; bases not matched to a gene: 6. The CDR3 totals 14 residues. The CDR3 spells CASSHSLAGGELFF. The CDR3 DNA reads as TGTGCCAGCAGCCATTCTCTAGCGGGCGGGGAGCTGTTTTTT.

The CDR3 DNA reads as TGTGCCAGTTCTCCGTATGCGGGACAGGGGGCCTCCAAAAACATTCAGTACTTC. It translates to CASSPYAGQGASKNIQYF. The chain recombines TRBV19 with TRBJ2-4; 12 bases align to TRBD1. The CDR3 is 18 amino acids. V lost 8 bases to trimming and J lost 2 bases; unmatched junction nucleotides: 13. In germline, CDR1 is LNHDA, CDR2 SQIVND (reference sequence). Drawing the rest from reference TRBV19 and TRBJ2-4, the complete variable domain is DGGITQSPKYLFRKEGQNVTLSCEQNLNHDAMYWYRQDPGQGLRLIYYSQIVNDFQKGDIAEGYSVSREKKESFPLTVTSAQKNPTAFYLCASSPYAGQGASKNIQYFGAGTRLSVL.

The chain joins TRBV10-2 to TRBJ1-5, with 9 bases fitting TRBD1. CDR3 length: 14 amino acids. In germline, CDR1 is WSHSY, CDR2 SAAADI. Trimming cost V 5 bases and J 5 bases; bases outside gene matches: 4. The CDR3 loop is CASSPGTGYQPQHF. The CDR3 DNA reads as TGCGCCAGCAGTCCCGGGACAGGGTATCAGCCCCAGCATTTT.

The chain uses TRBV24-1 and TRBJ2-2; the D is unclear. The CDR3 sequence is 16 residues long. Between the trimmed V and J ends, which lost 4 bases and 0 bases, there was a span of 11 bases. Germline CDR1 KGHDR, CDR2 SFDVKD. The CDR3 protein is CATSDPRGTNTGELFF. The CDR3, as DNA: TGTGCCACCAGTGACCCCCGAGGCACGAACACCGGGGAGCTGTTTTTT.

The chain uses TRBV19 and TRBJ2-7; D may be TRBD2 (5 bases). The CDR3 is made up of 14 amino acids. Germline V lookup: CDR1 LNHDA, CDR2 SQIVND (reference sequence). Trimming removed 5 bases at V and 1 base at J, with 12 bases between. Here the CDR3 reads CASSARRDSYEQYF. DNA for the CDR3: TGTGCCAGTAGTGCCCGACGGGATTCCTACGAGCAGTACTTC.

The gene calls are TRBV6-1 and TRBJ2-1; D uncertain. Germline loops: CDR1 MNHNS, CDR2 SASEGT. V gave up 4 bases and J gave up 0 bases, with 13 bases separating them. The CDR3 totals 16 residues. This CDR3 is CASSASPEISYNEQFF. The CDR3 DNA reads as TGTGCCAGCAGTGCATCACCTGAGATCTCCTACAATGAGCAGTTCTTC.

This chain connects TRBV7-8 to TRBJ2-7, with D possibly matching TRBD1 (6 bases). This CDR3 spans 17 amino acids. V lost 2 bases, J lost 4 bases, and 21 bases lay in between. CDR1 is SGHVS and CDR2 is FQNEAQ in the germline V gene. CDR3 sequence reads: CASSLFSGGGQRYEQYF. The CDR3 DNA follows: TGTGCCAGCAGCTTATTTTCGGGTGGGGGACAAAGGTACGAGCAGTACTTC.

J is TRBJ1-2 and V is TRBV5-4; 7 bases agree with TRBD1. The CDR3 is made up of 17 amino acids. The ends lost 2 bases at V and 2 bases at J; junction bases unmatched: 12. Germline V CDR1 and CDR2: SGHNT, YYREEE (reference sequence). The CDR3 here is CASSFPGPGQQNYGYTF. DNA for the CDR3: TGTGCCAGCAGCTTCCCCGGGCCGGGACAGCAAAACTATGGCTACACCTTC.

The chain recombines TRBV7-2 with TRBJ2-3, with TRBD2 matching over 11 bases. Germline V CDR1 and CDR2: SGHTA, FQGNSA. V lost 3 bases, J lost 7 bases, and 9 bases stayed unmatched. The CDR3 loop spans 16 amino acids. The CDR3 here is CASSFALAGVGNTQYF. The CDR3 DNA follows: TGTGCCAGCAGCTTCGCACTAGCGGGAGTTGGTAATACGCAGTATTTT.

The rearrangement uses TRBV7-2 and TRBJ1-1; possible D gene TRBD1, 5 bases. This CDR3 has 17 residues. V was clipped by 0 bases and J by 1 base, with 15 bases between them. Germline V CDR1 and CDR2: SGHTA, FQGNSA. The CDR3 is CASSLATVSFSNTEAFF. The DNA for the CDR3 is TGTGCCAGCAGCTTAGCGACAGTGTCCTTCTCGAACACTGAAGCTTTCTTT.

This sequence joins TRBV5-5 and TRBJ2-7; TRBD1 matches 8 bases. The ends lost 3 bases at V and 5 bases at J; junction bases unmatched: 7. CDR3 size: 14 residues. CDR1 is SGHKS and CDR2 is YYEKEE in the germline V gene (reference sequence). The CDR3 region has the DNA TGTGCCAGCAGCTGGGAGGACAGGGTCAACGAGCAGTACTTC. Protein: CASSWEDRVNEQYF.

In this sample, this clone turned up once. The gene calls are TRBV2 and TRBJ2-7; 7 nucleotides align to TRBD1. The V segment lost 3 bases and the J segment 3 bases; nucleotides outside the gene matches: 14. The CDR3 is 17 amino acids. Germline values: CDR1 SNHLY, CDR2 FYNNEI. CDR3 sequence: CASSESQTGTSLYEQYF. CDR3 nucleotides: TGTGCCAGCAGTGAGAGCCAGACAGGGACATCCCTCTACGAGCAGTACTTC. Full variable domain (remainder filled in from reference TRBV2 and TRBJ2-7): EPEVTQTPSHQVTQMGQEVILRCVPISNHLYFYWYRQILGQKVEFLVSFYNNEISEKSEIFDDQFSVERPDGSNFTLKIRSTKLEDSAMYFCASSESQTGTSLYEQYFGPGTRLTVT.

This sequence joins TRBV4-1 and TRBJ1-6, with TRBD1 matching over 11 bases. The CDR3 spans 15 residues. Germline lookup yields CDR1 MGHRA and CDR2 YSYEKL. V shed 1 base, J shed 10 bases, and the junction held 3 bases outside the gene matches. As DNA, the CDR3 is TGCGCCAGCAGCCAAGCATGGGACAGGGGGTCACCCCTCCACTTT. Protein product: CASSQAWDRGSPLHF.

The CDR3 region has the DNA TGCGCCAGCAGCCCCCGGGGGGGAAGGGGAGAGACCCAGTACTTC. Its protein is CASSPRGGRGETQYF. The V call is TRBV5-1, the J call TRBJ2-5, with 8 bases that match TRBD2. Germline CDR1 is SGHRS and CDR2 is YFSETQ. The CDR3 sequence is 15 residues long. Trimming removed 4 bases from V and 4 bases from J; junction bases left unmatched: 9.